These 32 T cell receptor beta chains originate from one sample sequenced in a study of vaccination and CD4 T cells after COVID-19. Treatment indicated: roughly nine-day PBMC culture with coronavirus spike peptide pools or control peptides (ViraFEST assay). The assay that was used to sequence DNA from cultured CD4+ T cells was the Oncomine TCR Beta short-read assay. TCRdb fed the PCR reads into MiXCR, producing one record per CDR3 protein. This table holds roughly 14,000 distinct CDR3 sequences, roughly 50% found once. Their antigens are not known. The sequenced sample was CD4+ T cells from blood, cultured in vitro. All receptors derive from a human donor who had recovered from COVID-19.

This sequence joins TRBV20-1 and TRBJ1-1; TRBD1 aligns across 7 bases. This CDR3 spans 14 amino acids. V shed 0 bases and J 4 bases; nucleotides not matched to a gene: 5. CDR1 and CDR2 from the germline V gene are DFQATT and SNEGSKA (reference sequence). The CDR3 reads CSAREGGAITEAFF. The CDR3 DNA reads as TGCAGTGCTAGAGAAGGGGGCGCTATCACTGAAGCTTTCTTT.

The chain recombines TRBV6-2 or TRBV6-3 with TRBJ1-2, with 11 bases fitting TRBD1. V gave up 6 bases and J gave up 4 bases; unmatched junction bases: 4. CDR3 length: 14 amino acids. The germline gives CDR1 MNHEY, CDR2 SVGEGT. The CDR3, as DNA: TGTGCCAGCAGGCGGACAGGGGGCAGCTATGGCTACACCTTC. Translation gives CASRRTGGSYGYTF.

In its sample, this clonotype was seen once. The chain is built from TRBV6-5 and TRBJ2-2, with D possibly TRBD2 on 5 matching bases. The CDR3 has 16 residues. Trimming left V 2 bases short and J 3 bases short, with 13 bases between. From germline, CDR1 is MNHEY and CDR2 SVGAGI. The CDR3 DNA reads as TGTGCCAGCAGTTACCTTTCGGGGTTCGACACCGGGGAGCTGTTTTTT. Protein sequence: CASSYLSGFDTGELFF.

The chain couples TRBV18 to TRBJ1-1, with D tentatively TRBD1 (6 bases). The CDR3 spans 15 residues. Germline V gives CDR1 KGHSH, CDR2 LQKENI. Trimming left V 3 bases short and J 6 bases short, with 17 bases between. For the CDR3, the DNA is TGTGCCAGCTCACCCGCAGGGGCAAATCGAGCTGAAGCTTTCTTT. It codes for CASSPAGANRAEAFF.

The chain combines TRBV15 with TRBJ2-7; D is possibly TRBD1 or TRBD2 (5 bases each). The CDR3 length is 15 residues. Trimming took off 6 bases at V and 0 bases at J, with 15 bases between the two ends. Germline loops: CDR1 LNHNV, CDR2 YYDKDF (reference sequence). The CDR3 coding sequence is TGTGCCACCAGTCCGGGACGCCAAAGCTCCTACGAGCAGTACTTC. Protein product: CATSPGRQSSYEQYF.

The CDR3: CASREGQSRYSNQPQHF. CDR3 coding DNA: TGTGCCAGCAGGGAGGGACAGTCGAGGTATAGCAATCAGCCCCAGCATTTT. The V call is TRBV28, the J call TRBJ1-5; 7 bases match TRBD1. V lost 6 bases to trimming and J lost 0 bases; unmatched junction nucleotides: 11. The CDR3 contains 17 residues. Germline assignment: CDR1 MDHEN and CDR2 SYDVKM.

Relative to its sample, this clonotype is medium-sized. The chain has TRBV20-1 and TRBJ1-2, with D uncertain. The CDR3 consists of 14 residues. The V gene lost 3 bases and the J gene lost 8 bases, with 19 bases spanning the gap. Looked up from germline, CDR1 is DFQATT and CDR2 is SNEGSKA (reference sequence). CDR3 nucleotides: TGCAGTGCTAGTAGTCAGGTGGTAACGGACGGCTACACCTTC. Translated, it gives CSASSQVVTDGYTF.

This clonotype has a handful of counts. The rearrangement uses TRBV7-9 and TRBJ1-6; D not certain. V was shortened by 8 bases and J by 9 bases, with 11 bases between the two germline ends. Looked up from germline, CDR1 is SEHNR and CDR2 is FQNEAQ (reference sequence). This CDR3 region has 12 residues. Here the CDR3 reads CASHIPGSPLHF. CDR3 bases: TGTGCCAGCCACATACCTGGTTCACCCCTCCACTTT.

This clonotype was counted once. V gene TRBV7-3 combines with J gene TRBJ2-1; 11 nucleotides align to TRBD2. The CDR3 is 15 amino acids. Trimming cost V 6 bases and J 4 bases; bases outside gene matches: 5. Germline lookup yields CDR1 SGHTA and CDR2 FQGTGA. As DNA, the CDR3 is TGTGCCAGCAGTCTCGGACTAGCGGGTTACAATGAGCAGTTCTTC. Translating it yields CASSLGLAGYNEQFF.

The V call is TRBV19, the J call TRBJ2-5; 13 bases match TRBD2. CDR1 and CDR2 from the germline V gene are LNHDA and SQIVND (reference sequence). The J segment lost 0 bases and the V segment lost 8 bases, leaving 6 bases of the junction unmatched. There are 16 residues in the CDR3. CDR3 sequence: CASATSGRVNQETQYF. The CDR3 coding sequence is TGTGCCAGTGCTACTAGCGGGAGGGTAAACCAAGAGACCCAGTACTTC. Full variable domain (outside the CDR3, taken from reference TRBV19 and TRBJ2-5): DGGITQSPKYLFRKEGQNVTLSCEQNLNHDAMYWYRQDPGQGLRLIYYSQIVNDFQKGDIAEGYSVSREKKESFPLTVTSAQKNPTAFYLCASATSGRVNQETQYFGPGTRLLVL.

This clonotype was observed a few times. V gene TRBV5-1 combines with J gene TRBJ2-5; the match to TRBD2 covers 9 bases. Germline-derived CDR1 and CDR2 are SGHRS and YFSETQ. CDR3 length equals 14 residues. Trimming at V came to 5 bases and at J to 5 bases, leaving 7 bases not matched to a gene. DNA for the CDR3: TGCGCCAGCAGTTCTAGCGGGAATGGGGAGACCCAGTACTTC. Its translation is CASSSSGNGETQYF. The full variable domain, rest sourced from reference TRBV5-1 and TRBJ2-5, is KAGVTQTPRYLIKTRGQQVTLSCSPISGHRSVSWYQQTPGQGLQFLFEYFSETQRNKGNFPGRFSGRQFSNSRSEMNVSTLELGDSALYLCASSSSGNGETQYFGPGTRLLVL.

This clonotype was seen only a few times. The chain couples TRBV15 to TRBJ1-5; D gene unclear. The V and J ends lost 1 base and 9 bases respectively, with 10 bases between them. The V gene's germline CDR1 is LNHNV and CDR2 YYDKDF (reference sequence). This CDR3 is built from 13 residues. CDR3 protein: CATSRGTGGPQHF. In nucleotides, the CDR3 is TGTGCCACCAGCAGAGGAACTGGCGGGCCCCAGCATTTT.

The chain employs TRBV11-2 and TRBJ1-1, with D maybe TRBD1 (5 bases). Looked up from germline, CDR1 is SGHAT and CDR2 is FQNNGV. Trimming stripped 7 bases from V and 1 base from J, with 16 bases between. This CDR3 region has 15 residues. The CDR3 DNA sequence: TGTGCCAGCAAACCCGGGGGTGGGAGGAACACTGAAGCTTTCTTT. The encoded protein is CASKPGGGRNTEAFF.

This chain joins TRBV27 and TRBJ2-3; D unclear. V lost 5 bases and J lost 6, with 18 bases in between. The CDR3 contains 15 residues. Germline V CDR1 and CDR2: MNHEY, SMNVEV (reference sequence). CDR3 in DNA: TGTGCCAGCAGTATGGTGGCGCACCCCACGGATACGCAGTATTTT. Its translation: CASSMVAHPTDTQYF.

The CDR3 DNA reads TGTGCCAGCAGCTTAAGCCGCGAGAAGGCCGAGCAGTACTTC. This sequence encodes CASSLSREKAEQYF. The chain uses TRBV7-2 and TRBJ2-7; no definite D call. Trimming left V 2 bases short and J 6 bases short, with 14 bases between. The CDR3 spans 14 residues. Germline CDR1 reads SGHTA; CDR2 reads FQGNSA.

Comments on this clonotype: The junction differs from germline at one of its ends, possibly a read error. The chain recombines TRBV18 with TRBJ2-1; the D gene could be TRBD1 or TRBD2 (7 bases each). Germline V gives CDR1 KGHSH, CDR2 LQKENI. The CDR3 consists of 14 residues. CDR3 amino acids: CASSPEQGPGLRVF. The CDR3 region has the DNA TGTGCCAGCTCACCCGAACAGGGGCCGGGACTAAGGGTCTTC.

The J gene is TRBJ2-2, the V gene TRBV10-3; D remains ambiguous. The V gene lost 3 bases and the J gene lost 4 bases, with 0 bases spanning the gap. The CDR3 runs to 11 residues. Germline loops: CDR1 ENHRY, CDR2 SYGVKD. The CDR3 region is CAISDTGELFF. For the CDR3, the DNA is TGTGCCATCAGTGACACCGGGGAGCTGTTTTTT.

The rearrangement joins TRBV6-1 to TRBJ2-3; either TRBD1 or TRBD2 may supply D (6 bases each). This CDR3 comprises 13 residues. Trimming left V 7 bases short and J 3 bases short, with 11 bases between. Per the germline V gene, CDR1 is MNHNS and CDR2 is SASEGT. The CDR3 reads CASKGGATDTQYF. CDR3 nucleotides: TGTGCCAGCAAGGGGGGCGCGACAGATACGCAGTATTTT.

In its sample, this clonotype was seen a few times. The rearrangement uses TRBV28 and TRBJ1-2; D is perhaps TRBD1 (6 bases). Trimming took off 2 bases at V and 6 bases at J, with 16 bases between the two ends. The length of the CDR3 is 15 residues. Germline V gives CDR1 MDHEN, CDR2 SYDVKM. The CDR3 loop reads CASSLGGTMEDGYTF. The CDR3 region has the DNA TGTGCCAGCAGTTTAGGGGGCACGATGGAGGATGGCTACACCTTC.

DNA for the CDR3: TGTGCCACTATCCGGACAACTAATGAAAAACTGTTTTTT. It encodes CATIRTTNEKLFF. The chain has TRBV6-1 and TRBJ1-4; D gene ambiguous. Trimming pared 10 bases from V and 0 bases from J, leaving 9 bases between. The germline V gene encodes CDR1 MNHNS and CDR2 SASEGT. CDR3 length: 13 amino acids.

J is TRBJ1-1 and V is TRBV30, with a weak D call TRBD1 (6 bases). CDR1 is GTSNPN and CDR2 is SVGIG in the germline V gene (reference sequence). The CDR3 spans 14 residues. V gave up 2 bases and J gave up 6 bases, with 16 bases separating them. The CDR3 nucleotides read TGTGCCTGGAGTAGAGTGGGGGGCGAGGCTGAAGCTTTCTTT. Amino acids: CAWSRVGGEAEAFF.

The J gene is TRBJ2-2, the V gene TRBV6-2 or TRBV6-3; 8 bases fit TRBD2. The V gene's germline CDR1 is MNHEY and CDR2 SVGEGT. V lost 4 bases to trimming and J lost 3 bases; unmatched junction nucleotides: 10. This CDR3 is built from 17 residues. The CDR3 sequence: CASSSLAESRHTGELFF. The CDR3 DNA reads TGTGCCAGCAGTTCACTAGCGGAGAGTAGGCACACCGGGGAGCTGTTTTTT.

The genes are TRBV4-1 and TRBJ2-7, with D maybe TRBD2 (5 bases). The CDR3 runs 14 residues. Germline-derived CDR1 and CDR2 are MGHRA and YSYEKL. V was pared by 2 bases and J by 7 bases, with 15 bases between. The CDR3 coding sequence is TGCGCCAGCAGCCAAATGAGGGATCCAAGGGAGCAGTACTTC. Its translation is CASSQMRDPREQYF.

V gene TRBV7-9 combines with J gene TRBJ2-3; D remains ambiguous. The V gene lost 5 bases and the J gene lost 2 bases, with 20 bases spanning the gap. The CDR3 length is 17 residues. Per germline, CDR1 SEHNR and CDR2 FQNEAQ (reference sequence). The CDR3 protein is CASSPAWRTEDTDTQYF. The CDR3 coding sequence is TGTGCCAGCAGCCCCGCTTGGCGTACCGAAGACACAGATACGCAGTATTTT.

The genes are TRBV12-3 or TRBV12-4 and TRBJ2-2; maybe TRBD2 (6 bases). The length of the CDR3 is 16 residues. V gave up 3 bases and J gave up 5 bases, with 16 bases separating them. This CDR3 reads CASSFGTPGGTGELFF. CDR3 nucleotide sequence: TGTGCCAGCAGTTTTGGGACTCCCGGAGGGACCGGGGAGCTGTTTTTT.

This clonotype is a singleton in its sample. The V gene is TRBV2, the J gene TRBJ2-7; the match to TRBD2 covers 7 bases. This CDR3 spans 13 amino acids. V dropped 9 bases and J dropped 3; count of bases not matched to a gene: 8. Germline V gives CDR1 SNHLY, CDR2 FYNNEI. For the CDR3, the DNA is TGTGCCAGTTGGGGGAGGGGCGGCTACGAGCAGTACTTC. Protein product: CASWGRGGYEQYF.

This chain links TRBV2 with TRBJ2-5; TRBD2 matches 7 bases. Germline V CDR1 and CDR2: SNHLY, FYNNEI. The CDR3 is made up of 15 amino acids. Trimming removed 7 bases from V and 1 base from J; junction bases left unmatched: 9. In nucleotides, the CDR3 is TGTGCCAGCAACGAGCGGGATGGACCCCAAGAGACCCAGTACTTC. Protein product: CASNERDGPQETQYF.

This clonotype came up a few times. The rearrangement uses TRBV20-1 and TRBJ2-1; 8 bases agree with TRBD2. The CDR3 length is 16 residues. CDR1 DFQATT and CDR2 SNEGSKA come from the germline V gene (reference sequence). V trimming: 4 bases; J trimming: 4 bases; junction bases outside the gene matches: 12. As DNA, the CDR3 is TGCAGTGCTACGGGCTGGTTCGGCGGGAGGTACAATGAGCAGTTCTTC. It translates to CSATGWFGGRYNEQFF.

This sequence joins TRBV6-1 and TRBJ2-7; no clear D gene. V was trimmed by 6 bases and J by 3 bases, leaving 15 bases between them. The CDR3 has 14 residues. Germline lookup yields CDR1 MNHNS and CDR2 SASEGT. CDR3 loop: CASRDPYGLYEQYF. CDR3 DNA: TGTGCCAGCAGGGATCCGTACGGTCTCTACGAGCAGTACTTC.

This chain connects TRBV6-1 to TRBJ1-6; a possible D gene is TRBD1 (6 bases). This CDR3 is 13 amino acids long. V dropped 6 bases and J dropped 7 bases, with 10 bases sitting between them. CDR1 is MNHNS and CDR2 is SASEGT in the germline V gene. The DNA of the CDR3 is TGTGCCAGCAGACGTACAGGGAATTCACCCCTCCACTTT. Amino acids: CASRRTGNSPLHF.

The CDR3 DNA follows: TGTGCCAGCAGTAATGAAAAGTTTATTGGGACCCAGTACTTC. As protein: CASSNEKFIGTQYF. The gene calls are TRBV28 and TRBJ2-5; D remains unclear. V lost 5 bases to trimming and J lost 7 bases, with 17 bases between them. This CDR3 region has 14 residues. From germline, CDR1 is MDHEN and CDR2 SYDVKM.

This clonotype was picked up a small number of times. The DNA of the CDR3 is TGTGCCAGCAGCTTAGCGCGAGTGGGCAGGGGTACCAATGAGCAGTTCTTC. It yields the protein CASSLARVGRGTNEQFF. The chain carries TRBV7-8 and TRBJ2-1, with TRBD1 as a possible D gene (6 bases). CDR3 length: 17 residues. CDR1 and CDR2 from the germline V gene are SGHVS and FQNEAQ. Trimming left V 0 bases short and J 6 bases short, with 18 bases between. Full variable domain (rest looked up from reference TRBV7-8 and TRBJ2-1): GAGVSQSPRYKVAKRGQDVALRCDPISGHVSLFWYQQALGQGPEFLTYFQNEAQLDKSGLPSDRFFAERPEGSVSTLKIQRTQQEDSAVYLCASSLARVGRGTNEQFFGPGTRLTVL.